This is a list of T cell receptor beta chains from one sample in a study of CD8+ T cells in alopecia areata. Sequencing used immunoSEQ multiplex PCR; TCRdb keeps in-frame clones, though not all of them. The data show approximately 210,000 clones, around 64% seen once. The sample here was CD4+ T cells sorted from blood, taken between weeks 47 and 50, from a patient treated with tofacitinib. The receptors were gathered from a human donor with alopecia areata. Each CDR3 is given with its conserved first and last residue. Each record gives: CDR3 length, J gene, V gene, clone size, D gene, CDR3 protein, CDR3 DNA. A D gene is named only where the DNA matches it firmly. Only part of the rows carry a size: once, few, many, or a class if the clone is expanded.

cdr3_length: 14; j_call: TRBJ1-2; v_call: TRBV2; clone_size: .; d_call: TRBD1; cdr3_aa: CASRKTGNSYGYTF; cdr3_nt: TGTGCCAGCCGGAAGACAGGGAATAGCTATGGCTACACCTTC
cdr3_length: 16; j_call: TRBJ1-1; v_call: TRBV30; clone_size: .; d_call: TRBD1; cdr3_aa: CAWIGSGTVGNTEAFF; cdr3_nt: TGTGCCTGGATAGGATCCGGGACAGTTGGGAACACTGAAGCTTTCTTT
cdr3_length: 13; j_call: TRBJ2-2; v_call: TRBV30; clone_size: .; d_call: .; cdr3_aa: CASEQGFTGELFF; cdr3_nt: TGTGCCTCGGAACAGGGATTCACCGGGGAGCTGTTTTTT
cdr3_length: 15; j_call: TRBJ1-1; v_call: TRBV30; clone_size: .; d_call: TRBD1; cdr3_aa: CACFTGGRRWTEAFF; cdr3_nt: TGTGCCTGCTTCACAGGGGGCCGTCGGTGGACTGAAGCTTTCTTT
cdr3_length: 13; j_call: TRBJ2-1; v_call: TRBV7-8; clone_size: .; d_call: TRBD2; cdr3_aa: CASSFRLALEQFF; cdr3_nt: TGTGCCAGCAGCTTCCGACTAGCTTTAGAGCAGTTCTTC
cdr3_length: 16; j_call: TRBJ2-3; v_call: TRBV29-1; clone_size: .; d_call: TRBD2; cdr3_aa: CSGGGPSGGGTDTQYF; cdr3_nt: TGCAGCGGCGGGGGGCCCAGCGGGGGCGGCACAGATACGCAGTATTTT
cdr3_length: 16; j_call: TRBJ2-6; v_call: TRBV19; clone_size: .; d_call: TRBD1; cdr3_aa: CASSTSTGTGANVLTF; cdr3_nt: TGTGCCAGTAGTACTTCGACAGGGACTGGGGCCAACGTCCTGACTTTC
cdr3_length: 16; j_call: TRBJ1-4; v_call: TRBV4-1; clone_size: .; d_call: TRBD1; cdr3_aa: CASSQDPGDRDEKLFF; cdr3_nt: TGCGCCAGCAGCCAAGATCCGGGGGACAGGGATGAAAAACTGTTTTTT
cdr3_length: 13; j_call: TRBJ2-3; v_call: TRBV29-1; clone_size: few; d_call: .; cdr3_aa: CSVEGTRTDTQYF; cdr3_nt: TGCAGCGTTGAAGGGACCCGCACAGATACGCAGTATTTT
cdr3_length: 16; j_call: TRBJ2-3; v_call: TRBV7-2; clone_size: .; d_call: .; cdr3_aa: CASSPRWAAVEDTQYF; cdr3_nt: TGTGCCAGCAGCCCGCGTTGGGCAGCGGTAGAAGATACGCAGTATTTT
cdr3_length: 13; j_call: TRBJ1-1; v_call: TRBV6-6; clone_size: .; d_call: TRBD1; cdr3_aa: CASSFQGDTEAFF; cdr3_nt: TGTGCCAGCAGTTTCCAGGGGGACACTGAAGCTTTCTTT
cdr3_length: 12; j_call: TRBJ1-2; v_call: TRBV29-1; clone_size: .; d_call: .; cdr3_aa: CSVGSRQSGYTF; cdr3_nt: TGCAGCGTAGGAAGTCGACAATCGGGCTACACCTTC
cdr3_length: 13; j_call: TRBJ1-1; v_call: TRBV29-1; clone_size: few; d_call: .; cdr3_aa: CSVQQGDSTEAFF; cdr3_nt: TGCAGCGTTCAACAGGGCGACAGCACTGAAGCTTTCTTT
cdr3_length: 14; j_call: TRBJ2-7; v_call: TRBV15; clone_size: .; d_call: .; cdr3_aa: CATRKDSTTYEQYF; cdr3_nt: TGTGCCACCAGAAAGGACAGCACTACCTACGAGCAGTACTTC
cdr3_length: 11; j_call: TRBJ1-2; v_call: TRBV4-3; clone_size: once; d_call: TRBD1; cdr3_aa: CASSRGQVFTF; cdr3_nt: TGCGCCAGCAGCCGAGGACAGGTCTTCACCTTC
cdr3_length: 13; j_call: TRBJ2-5; v_call: TRBV11-2; clone_size: .; d_call: .; cdr3_aa: CASSTGSSETQYF; cdr3_nt: TGTGCCAGCAGCACCGGGTCCTCAGAGACCCAGTACTTC
cdr3_length: 13; j_call: TRBJ2-1; v_call: TRBV5-1; clone_size: few; d_call: .; cdr3_aa: CASSLRAGGEQFF; cdr3_nt: TGCGCCAGCAGCTTGAGGGCAGGAGGGGAGCAGTTCTTC
cdr3_length: 14; j_call: TRBJ2-7; v_call: TRBV29-1; clone_size: .; d_call: .; cdr3_aa: CSVVEGSWDYEQYF; cdr3_nt: TGCAGCGTTGTAGAGGGGAGTTGGGACTACGAGCAGTACTTC
cdr3_length: 15; j_call: TRBJ2-3; v_call: TRBV14; clone_size: .; d_call: .; cdr3_aa: CASSQGSRSTDTQYF; cdr3_nt: TGTGCCAGCAGCCAAGGCAGTCGGAGCACAGATACGCAGTATTTT
cdr3_length: 11; j_call: TRBJ2-3; v_call: TRBV10-3; clone_size: .; d_call: .; cdr3_aa: CAITKGDTQYF; cdr3_nt: TGTGCCATCACAAAGGGAGATACGCAGTATTTT
cdr3_length: 12; j_call: TRBJ2-1; v_call: TRBV29-1; clone_size: .; d_call: .; cdr3_aa: CSVETPYNEQFF; cdr3_nt: TGCAGCGTTGAGACCCCCTACAATGAGCAGTTCTTC
cdr3_length: 12; j_call: TRBJ2-7; v_call: TRBV29-1; clone_size: .; d_call: .; cdr3_aa: CSVEVLGYEQYF; cdr3_nt: TGCAGCGTTGAAGTACTCGGCTACGAGCAGTACTTC
cdr3_length: 14; j_call: TRBJ1-2; v_call: TRBV27; clone_size: .; d_call: .; cdr3_aa: CASSPAGTGGGYTF; cdr3_nt: TGTGCCAGCAGTCCCGCCGGGACCGGAGGAGGCTACACCTTC
cdr3_length: 15; j_call: TRBJ2-3; v_call: TRBV6-1; clone_size: .; d_call: .; cdr3_aa: CASRSLGEGPDTQYF; cdr3_nt: TGTGCCAGCCGATCTCTTGGTGAGGGCCCAGATACGCAGTATTTT
cdr3_length: 11; j_call: TRBJ1-2; v_call: TRBV29-1; clone_size: few; d_call: .; cdr3_aa: CSVEKGGGYTF; cdr3_nt: TGCAGCGTTGAAAAAGGGGGTGGCTACACCTTC
cdr3_length: 15; j_call: TRBJ2-1; v_call: TRBV7-9; clone_size: medium-sized; d_call: TRBD2; cdr3_aa: CASSDRLAGYNEQFF; cdr3_nt: TGTGCCAGCAGCGATCGACTAGCCGGCTACAATGAGCAGTTCTTC
cdr3_length: 16; j_call: TRBJ2-4; v_call: TRBV4-1; clone_size: .; d_call: .; cdr3_aa: CASSQDIGGAKNIQYF; cdr3_nt: TGCGCCAGCAGCCAAGATATAGGGGGGGCCAAAAACATTCAGTACTTC
cdr3_length: 15; j_call: TRBJ1-4; v_call: TRBV29-1; clone_size: few; d_call: .; cdr3_aa: CSVEAPGNSNEKLFF; cdr3_nt: TGCAGCGTTGAAGCCCCGGGAAACTCCAATGAAAAACTGTTTTTT
cdr3_length: 14; j_call: TRBJ2-2; v_call: TRBV29-1; clone_size: few; d_call: TRBD2; cdr3_aa: CSFRSGGNTGELFF; cdr3_nt: TGCAGCTTCCGTAGCGGGGGGAACACCGGGGAGCTGTTTTTT
cdr3_length: 13; j_call: TRBJ2-7; v_call: TRBV29-1; clone_size: .; d_call: .; cdr3_aa: CSVAPPGAYEQYF; cdr3_nt: TGCAGCGTTGCCCCCCCGGGGGCCTACGAGCAGTACTTC
cdr3_length: 12; j_call: TRBJ1-4; v_call: TRBV30; clone_size: .; d_call: .; cdr3_aa: CAWGQNFEKLFF; cdr3_nt: TGTGCCTGGGGGCAGAATTTTGAAAAACTGTTTTTT
cdr3_length: 14; j_call: TRBJ2-1; v_call: TRBV9; clone_size: few; d_call: .; cdr3_aa: CASSVGGLDNEQFF; cdr3_nt: TGTGCCAGCAGCGTGGGGGGTTTGGACAATGAGCAGTTCTTC
cdr3_length: 13; j_call: TRBJ2-5; v_call: TRBV5-1; clone_size: .; d_call: .; cdr3_aa: CASSSGVGETQYF; cdr3_nt: TGCGCCAGCAGCTCCGGGGTTGGGGAGACCCAGTACTTC
cdr3_length: 10; j_call: TRBJ1-2; v_call: TRBV29-1; clone_size: .; d_call: .; cdr3_aa: CSVELRAHSF; cdr3_nt: TGCAGCGTTGAGCTCCGGGCACACTCCTTC
cdr3_length: 12; j_call: TRBJ1-6; v_call: TRBV30; clone_size: .; d_call: .; cdr3_aa: CAWRNNNSPLHF; cdr3_nt: TGTGCCTGGAGGAACAATAATTCACCCCTCCACTTT
cdr3_length: 15; j_call: TRBJ1-1; v_call: TRBV27; clone_size: .; d_call: TRBD1; cdr3_aa: CASSLWGRTGSEAFF; cdr3_nt: TGTGCCAGCAGTTTATGGGGAAGGACAGGGAGTGAAGCTTTCTTT
cdr3_length: 15; j_call: TRBJ2-3; v_call: TRBV14; clone_size: once; d_call: TRBD2; cdr3_aa: CASRPTSGGTDTQYF; cdr3_nt: TGTGCCAGCAGGCCTACTAGCGGGGGGACAGATACGCAGTATTTT
cdr3_length: 14; j_call: TRBJ2-5; v_call: TRBV10-3; clone_size: .; d_call: TRBD1; cdr3_aa: CAISESGTGQSQYF; cdr3_nt: TGTGCCATCAGTGAGTCCGGGACAGGGCAATCCCAGTACTTC
cdr3_length: 12; j_call: TRBJ1-1; v_call: TRBV13; clone_size: many; d_call: .; cdr3_aa: CASSLRGTEAFF; cdr3_nt: TGTGCCAGCAGCTTAAGGGGCACTGAAGCTTTCTTT
cdr3_length: 13; j_call: TRBJ2-1; v_call: TRBV18; clone_size: .; d_call: .; cdr3_aa: CASSPARNNEQFF; cdr3_nt: TGTGCCAGCTCACCTGCGAGGAACAATGAGCAGTTCTTC
cdr3_length: 15; j_call: TRBJ2-7; v_call: TRBV28; clone_size: .; d_call: .; cdr3_aa: CATIGLNSDSYEQYF; cdr3_nt: TGTGCCACGATAGGGCTAAATTCCGACTCCTACGAGCAGTACTTC
cdr3_length: 14; j_call: TRBJ1-6; v_call: TRBV19; clone_size: .; d_call: .; cdr3_aa: CASSIGDYNSPLHF; cdr3_nt: TGTGCCAGTAGCATCGGAGATTACAATTCACCCCTCCACTTT
cdr3_length: 15; j_call: TRBJ2-4; v_call: TRBV6-5; clone_size: many; d_call: .; cdr3_aa: CASSPRGAAKNIQYF; cdr3_nt: TGTGCCAGCAGTCCAAGAGGGGCGGCCAAAAACATTCAGTACTTC
cdr3_length: 14; j_call: TRBJ2-1; v_call: TRBV14; clone_size: .; d_call: .; cdr3_aa: CASSQDLAANEQFF; cdr3_nt: TGTGCCAGCAGCCAAGATTTAGCAGCCAATGAGCAGTTCTTC
cdr3_length: 14; j_call: TRBJ2-2; v_call: TRBV9; clone_size: .; d_call: .; cdr3_aa: CASSVTGNTGELFF; cdr3_nt: TGTGCCAGCAGCGTAACAGGGAACACCGGGGAGCTGTTTTTT
cdr3_length: 15; j_call: TRBJ1-1; v_call: TRBV27; clone_size: .; d_call: TRBD1; cdr3_aa: CASSAIDRGYTEAFF; cdr3_nt: TGTGCCAGCAGTGCTATCGACAGGGGGTACACTGAAGCTTTCTTT
cdr3_length: 15; j_call: TRBJ2-3; v_call: TRBV27; clone_size: few; d_call: TRBD2; cdr3_aa: CASRSLSGGRDTQYF; cdr3_nt: TGTGCCAGCCGCTCTCTTAGCGGGGGCCGCGATACGCAGTATTTT
cdr3_length: 13; j_call: TRBJ2-7; v_call: TRBV29-1; clone_size: .; d_call: .; cdr3_aa: CSVDRVGGEEQYF; cdr3_nt: TGCAGCGTTGATCGGGTCGGCGGGGAAGAGCAGTACTTC
cdr3_length: 14; j_call: TRBJ2-1; v_call: TRBV12-5; clone_size: .; d_call: .; cdr3_aa: CASEAASSYNEQFF; cdr3_nt: TGTGCTAGTGAGGCAGCGAGCTCCTACAATGAGCAGTTCTTC
cdr3_length: 16; j_call: TRBJ2-4; v_call: TRBV4-3; clone_size: few; d_call: .; cdr3_aa: CASSQELGSAKNIQYF; cdr3_nt: TGCGCCAGCAGCCAAGAGCTGGGTTCAGCCAAAAACATTCAGTACTTC
cdr3_length: 15; j_call: TRBJ2-1; v_call: TRBV7-2; clone_size: .; d_call: TRBD2; cdr3_aa: CASSLTGGWTNEQFF; cdr3_nt: TGTGCCAGCAGCCTCACGGGGGGGTGGACCAATGAGCAGTTCTTC
cdr3_length: 11; j_call: TRBJ1-1; v_call: TRBV25-1; clone_size: .; d_call: .; cdr3_aa: CASSDHTEAFF; cdr3_nt: TGTGCCAGCAGTGATCACACTGAAGCTTTCTTT
cdr3_length: 12; j_call: TRBJ2-3; v_call: TRBV5-4; clone_size: .; d_call: .; cdr3_aa: CASSPQTDTQYF; cdr3_nt: TGTGCCAGCAGCCCGCAGACAGATACGCAGTATTTT
cdr3_length: 11; j_call: TRBJ2-7; v_call: TRBV20-1; clone_size: .; d_call: .; cdr3_aa: CSVTGQYEQYF; cdr3_nt: TGCAGTGTTACGGGTCAGTACGAGCAGTACTTC
cdr3_length: 14; j_call: TRBJ2-2; v_call: TRBV6-1; clone_size: .; d_call: .; cdr3_aa: CASTRGAPGGELFF; cdr3_nt: TGTGCCAGCACCCGGGGGGCCCCGGGCGGGGAGCTGTTTTTT
cdr3_length: 11; j_call: TRBJ2-5; v_call: TRBV7-2; clone_size: .; d_call: .; cdr3_aa: CASSRQETQYF; cdr3_nt: TGTGCCAGCAGCCGCCAAGAGACCCAGTACTTC
cdr3_length: 16; j_call: TRBJ2-6; v_call: TRBV9; clone_size: .; d_call: .; cdr3_aa: CASTIPGTSGANVLTF; cdr3_nt: TGTGCCAGCACCATCCCCGGGACCTCTGGGGCCAACGTCCTGACTTTC